This T cell receptor beta chain was identified in a study of blood T cell repertoires in COVID-19. Data came from immunoSEQ multiplex PCR; TCRdb stores just in-frame clones and leaves some out. The sample shows about 130,000 clones, approximately 80% of them seen only once. V lost 0 bases and J lost 11, with 16 bases in between. This CDR3 region has 14 residues. Per the germline V gene, CDR1 is LGHNT and CDR2 is FRNRAP. Input material: peripheral blood. This TCR derives from a man aged 35-49 years with active or convalescent COVID-19. The chain links TRBV12-5 to TRBJ1-1; D possibly corresponds to TRBD1 (5 bases). In nucleotides, the CDR3 is TGTGCTAGTGGTTTGGTACATGAGGCACAGGTGGCTTTCTTT. It yields the protein CASGLVHEAQVAFF.